The 4 T cell receptor beta chains given below trace back to one sample, sequenced in a study of T cell changes during pregnancy in multiple sclerosis. Measured with immunoSEQ multiplex PCR; TCRdb has only the in-frame clones, and not every one. Altogether some 89,000 clones are present, 94% being singletons, with the ten largest covering 2% to 3%. Sequenced material: peripheral blood, taken in the third trimester of pregnancy. These receptors all come from a female donor with multiple sclerosis, enrolled in a pregnancy study.

The gene calls are TRBV11-2 and TRBJ2-3; maybe TRBD2 (6 bases). This CDR3 comprises 14 residues. In germline, CDR1 is SGHAT, CDR2 FQNNGV. V gave up 4 bases and J gave up 3 bases, with 11 bases separating them. CDR3 in DNA: TGTGCCAGCAGCTGGGACTTTGGAACAGATACGCAGTATTTT. It specifies CASSWDFGTDTQYF.

The V call is TRBV20-1, the J call TRBJ1-4; D gene uncertain. Trimming removed 3 bases at V and 8 bases at J, with 4 bases between. From germline, CDR1 is DFQATT and CDR2 SNEGSKA (reference sequence). This CDR3 is built from 10 residues. The CDR3 is CSARGEKLFF. CDR3 nucleotides: TGCAGTGCTAGGGGCGAAAAACTGTTTTTT.

This chain connects TRBV10-3 to TRBJ1-1; weak D call: TRBD1 (5 bases). The CDR3 loop spans 14 amino acids. The V gene lost 2 bases and the J gene lost 1 base, with 8 bases spanning the gap. The V gene's germline CDR1 is ENHRY and CDR2 SYGVKD. CDR3 DNA sequence: TGTGCCATCAGTGAGCCCAGGGAGAACACTGAAGCTTTCTTT. Protein product: CAISEPRENTEAFF.

V and J are TRBV15 and TRBJ1-1; possible D gene TRBD1, 5 bases. The germline V gene encodes CDR1 LNHNV and CDR2 YYDKDF (reference sequence). The CDR3 sequence is 13 residues long. Trimming left V 8 bases short and J 6 bases short, with 16 bases between. CDR3 amino acids: CATGQPPGSEAFF. CDR3 sequence (DNA): TGTGCCACCGGACAACCGCCGGGCTCTGAAGCTTTCTTT.